The 10 T cell receptor beta chains below all came from one sample that was sequenced in a study of neurological immune-mediated disorders. Via MiXCR, TCRdb re-called the 5' RACE reads, giving one row per CDR3 protein. The sample has some 77,000 distinct CDR3 sequences, about 9% seen once; the top ten hold less than 2%. What was sequenced was PBMCs. The receptors were gathered from a man aged 45 to 65 in good health.

In this sample, this clonotype turned up a few times. This sequence may be a read error, since a much larger clone differs from it by one base. The conserved phenylalanine or tryptophan normally closing the CDR3 is absent here, so this likely arose from a read error. V usage is TRBV20-1 and J usage is TRBJ2-4; D is perhaps TRBD1 (6 bases). The CDR3 has 15 residues. CDR1 is DFQATT and CDR2 is SNEGSKA in the germline V gene (reference sequence). Trimming shortened V by 1 base and J by 6 bases, and 16 bases separated the two germline ends. The CDR3 coding sequence is TGCAGTGCTAGAGGTCCTTCAGGGGTTGGAAACATTCAGTACCTC. Encoded protein: CSARGPSGVGNIQYL.

This clonotype came up many times. The chain carries TRBV5-1 and TRBJ1-2; maybe TRBD1 (5 bases). Germline V gene data show CDR1 as SGHRS and CDR2 as YFSETQ. This CDR3 has 17 residues. The ends were cut back, 4 bases at V and 2 bases at J, with 21 bases in the middle. CDR3 bases: TGCGCCAGCAGCCCCGACAGCCCTAATACGCCGAACTATGGCTACACCTTC. Translated, it gives CASSPDSPNTPNYGYTF.

This clonotype was counted many times. V usage is TRBV5-1 and J usage is TRBJ2-5, with TRBD2 matching 9 bases. Per germline, CDR1 SGHRS and CDR2 YFSETQ. The ends lost 3 bases at V and 5 bases at J; junction bases unmatched: 5. The length of the CDR3 is 14 residues. CDR3 sequence (DNA): TGCGCCAGCAGCTCGGGGACTAGCACGGAGACCCAGTACTTC. This encodes CASSSGTSTETQYF.

This sequence joins TRBV18 and TRBJ2-1, with 9 positions matching TRBD2. The CDR3 is made up of 14 amino acids. With V trimmed by 6 bases and J by 8 bases, 8 bases remained unmatched. CDR1 and CDR2 from the germline V gene are KGHSH and LQKENI. The CDR3 DNA reads as TGTGCCAGCTCTCCGGGACTAGCAACAGATGAGCAGTTCTTC. The encoded protein is CASSPGLATDEQFF.

This clonotype was seen many times. This chain connects TRBV6-2 or TRBV6-3 to TRBJ2-7; D is unresolved. Germline V gene sequence: CDR1 MNHEY, CDR2 SVGEGT. The CDR3 length is 14 residues. Trimming removed 7 bases from V and 1 base from J, with 14 bases in between. In DNA, the CDR3 is TGTGCCAGCACCCAAGGACGAAGGTCCTACGAGCAGTACTTC. Encoded protein: CASTQGRRSYEQYF.

This clonotype was found many times. CDR3 protein: CASSDLTSGLNEQFF. In DNA, the CDR3 is TGCGCCAGCAGCGATCTGACTAGCGGTCTCAATGAGCAGTTCTTC. The chain has TRBV5-1 and TRBJ2-1, with 9 bases lining up with TRBD2. Germline loops: CDR1 SGHRS, CDR2 YFSETQ. The V gene end was trimmed by 4 bases and the J gene end by 6 bases; junction bases not matched to a gene: 8. The CDR3 is made up of 15 amino acids.

This clonotype came up many times. The chain joins TRBV5-1 to TRBJ2-1, with D perhaps matching TRBD2 (5 bases). The length of the CDR3 is 13 residues. Germline loops: CDR1 SGHRS, CDR2 YFSETQ. Trimming shortened V by 3 bases and J by 9 bases, and 13 bases separated the two germline ends. In DNA form, the CDR3 reads TGCGCCAGCAGCTCAGGAGGATACGCTGAGCAGTTCTTC. It encodes CASSSGGYAEQFF.

V is TRBV11-2 and J is TRBJ2-2; D unresolved. The CDR3 is 17 residues long. Germline V gene lookup returns CDR1 SGHAT and CDR2 FQNNGV. V was pared by 0 bases and J by 0 bases, with 11 bases between. In nucleotides, the CDR3 is TGTGCCAGCAGCTTAGATGGAGCAGGTGCGAACACCGGGGAGCTGTTTTTT. It yields the protein CASSLDGAGANTGELFF.

The CDR3 sequence: CASSWTAVAGSPLHF. The DNA of the CDR3 is TGCGCCAGCAGTTGGACAGCCGTCGCGGGTTCACCCCTCCACTTT. The rearrangement joins TRBV10-1 to TRBJ1-6; a possible D gene is TRBD1 (6 bases). The CDR3 spans 15 residues. Germline loops: CDR1 WNHNN, CDR2 SYGVQD (reference sequence). Trimming cost V 5 bases and J 9 bases, with 17 bases left between them.

This clonotype was observed at least ten times. The chain employs TRBV15 and TRBJ2-7; D remains ambiguous. CDR3 length: 15 amino acids. The germline CDR1 and CDR2 sequences are LNHNV and YYDKDF (reference sequence). Trimming left V 0 bases short and J 1 base short, with 10 bases between. The chain's CDR3 is CATSRDTVFSYEQYF. CDR3 in DNA: TGTGCCACCAGCAGAGACACGGTGTTTTCCTACGAGCAGTACTTC.